This T cell receptor beta chain was sequenced in a study of beta chain features in type 1 diabetes (dated by TCRdb to 2017 to 2018). At the level of the whole study: Mean age, gender distribution, total cell number and subset yield were not different between patients and healthy donors. Regulatory and stem cell-like memory subsets were obtained from only 8 patients and roughly 8 healthy donors, while naive and central memory subsets were obtained from all 30 or so donors. A total of roughly 100 million sorted cells were examined across all samples, and the number of cells per subset was strongly correlated with RNA yield. In the study, TCRB repertoires of sorted circulating CD4+ T cell subsets from recently diagnosed type 1 diabetes patients were compared with those of matched healthy donors. The research as a whole found: Type 1 diabetes patients showed a moderate but significant shortening of TCRB CDR3 length in all four CD4+ subsets. At VDJ recombination sites, type 1 diabetes patients had fewer insertions and more deleted nucleotides, which implies abnormalities in thymic rearrangement. HLA sub-analyses involved small numbers of individuals, so any influence of HLA type on TCRB rearrangement remained unresolved. PCR may preferentially amplify shorter templates, but because patient and control samples were amplified and corrected together, any resulting skew would affect both groups equally. Naive, central memory and regulatory TCRB repertoires appeared to be more similar among patients than among healthy donors. Because cDNA was sequenced instead of genomic DNA, highly expressing activated cells could be over-represented, though the groups showed no difference in activation or CD3 levels.

The entire isolated RNA was reverse transcribed using the High Capacity cDNA Reverse Transcription Kit, and thus expressed TCRB transcripts were sequenced. Deep immunoSEQ sequencing was applied to naive, central memory and regulatory T cell samples, giving an average of roughly 3.3 million total reads per sample. Sorted cells were lysed in RLT buffer, and RNA was extracted using DNase-treated RNeasy Micro or Mini kits according to cell number. Each cell subset was processed on its own to prevent cross-contamination, while patient and healthy donor samples were processed together. The immunoSEQ multiplex PCR was used to amplify TCRB sequences from cDNA, generating 87-bp fragments that spanned the CDR3 region. Sequencing of the amplicons was done on the Illumina HiSeq platform. Concerning the study's data processing: Synthetic template baselines were used to correct PCR bias computationally, reads within Hamming distance 2 were collapsed together, and singletons that could not be merged were discarded. Reads were aligned against IMGT so that V, D and J genes, CDR3 length and insertions or deletions at six rearrangement sites could be assigned. Within each subset, clonotype counts were normalized to the number of sorted cells before true diversity and Gini coefficients were calculated with the tcR R package. Repertoire sharing was quantified using the overlap coefficient calculated on TCRB nucleotide sequences. TCRdb provides this immuneACCESS table in a form limited to in-frame rearrangements. Some clones are lacking; in checked studies, under half of them reflect an unresolved V gene, and why the rest are absent is not known. D and trimming come from the DNA, and the V and J calls and clone size come from that table. The sample has 250,000 to 400,000 clones on record, 12% to 15% of them singletons. The biggest ten clones account for about 6.7% of the sample.

A note on this clone: Its antigen is unknown. Base qualities are missing; no much larger clone stands one base away.

A single peripheral blood draw of around 120 mL on average was collected from each donor into heparinised tubes. Using a panel that included CD45RO, CCR7, CD25, CD127, CD95 and CD27, naive, central memory, regulatory and stem cell-like memory CD4+ T cells were sorted on a BD FACSAria II. Every sorted population had a purity above 95%. PBMCs were isolated right away by Lymphoprep density gradient centrifugation and were stained directly, without culture. So that batch effects would be minimized, each experiment stained and sorted samples in pairs, pairing one healthy donor with one patient. At the junction V is shortened by 5 bases and J by 0 bases, with 11 bases in between. According to the germline V gene, CDR1 reads SGHTA and CDR2 reads FQGNSA. Inclusive of the bounding cysteine and phenylalanine, the CDR3 is 15 residues long. Only the CDR3 DNA is retained, 45 bases long and in frame from the first base.

In this chain, TRBV7-2 is recombined with TRBJ1-3, with the D segment identity uncertain. The specimen sequenced was central memory CD4+ T cells from blood. This receptor was identified in a man under 40 in good health. The CDR3 region has the sequence CASSQTLSSGNTIYF. DNA sequence: TGTGCCAGCAGCCAGACCCTAAGCTCTGGAAACACCATATATTTT.